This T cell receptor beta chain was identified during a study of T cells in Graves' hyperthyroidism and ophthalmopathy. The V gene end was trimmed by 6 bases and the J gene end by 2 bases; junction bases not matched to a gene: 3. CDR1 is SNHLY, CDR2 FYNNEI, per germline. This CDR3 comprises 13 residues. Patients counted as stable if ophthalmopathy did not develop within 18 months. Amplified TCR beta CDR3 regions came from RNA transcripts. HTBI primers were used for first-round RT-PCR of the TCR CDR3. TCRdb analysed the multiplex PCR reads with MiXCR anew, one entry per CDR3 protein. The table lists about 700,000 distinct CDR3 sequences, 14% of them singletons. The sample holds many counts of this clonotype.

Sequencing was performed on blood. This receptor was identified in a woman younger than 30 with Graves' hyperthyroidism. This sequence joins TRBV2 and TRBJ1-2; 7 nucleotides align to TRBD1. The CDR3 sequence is CASRNRGNYGYTF. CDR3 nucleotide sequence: TGTGCCAGCAGGAACAGGGGAAACTATGGCTACACCTTC. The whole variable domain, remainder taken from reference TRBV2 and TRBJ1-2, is EPEVTQTPSHQVTQMGQEVILRCVPISNHLYFYWYRQILGQKVEFLVSFYNNEISEKSEIFDDQFSVERPDGSNFTLKIRSTKLEDSAMYFCASRNRGNYGYTFGSGTRLTVV.